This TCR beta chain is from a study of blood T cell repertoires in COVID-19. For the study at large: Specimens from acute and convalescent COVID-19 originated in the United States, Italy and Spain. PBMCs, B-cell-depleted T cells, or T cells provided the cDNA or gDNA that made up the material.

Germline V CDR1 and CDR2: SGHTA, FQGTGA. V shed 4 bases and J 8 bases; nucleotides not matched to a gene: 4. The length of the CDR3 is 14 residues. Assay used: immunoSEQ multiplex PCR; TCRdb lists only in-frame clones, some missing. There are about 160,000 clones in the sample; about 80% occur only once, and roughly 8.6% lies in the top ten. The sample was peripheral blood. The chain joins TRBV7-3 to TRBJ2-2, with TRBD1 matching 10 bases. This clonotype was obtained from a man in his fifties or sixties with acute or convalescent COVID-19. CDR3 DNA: TGTGCCAGCAGCTGGGGACAGGGGACTGGGGAGCTGTTTTTT. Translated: CASSWGQGTGELFF.